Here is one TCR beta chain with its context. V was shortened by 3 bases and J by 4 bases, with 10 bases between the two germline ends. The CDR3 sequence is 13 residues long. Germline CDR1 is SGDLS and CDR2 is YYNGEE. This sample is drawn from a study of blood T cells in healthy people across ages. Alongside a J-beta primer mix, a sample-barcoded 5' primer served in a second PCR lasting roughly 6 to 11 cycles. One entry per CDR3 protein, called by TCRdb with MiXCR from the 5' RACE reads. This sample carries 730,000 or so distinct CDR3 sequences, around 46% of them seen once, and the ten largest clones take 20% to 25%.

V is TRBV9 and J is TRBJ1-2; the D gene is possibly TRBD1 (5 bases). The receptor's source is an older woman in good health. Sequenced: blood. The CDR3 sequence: CASSDLTVYGYTF. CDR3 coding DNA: TGTGCCAGCAGCGACCTGACAGTCTATGGCTACACCTTC. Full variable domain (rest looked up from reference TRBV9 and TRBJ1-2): DSGVTQTPKHLITATGQRVTLRCSPRSGDLSVYWYQQSLDQGLQFLIQYYNGEERAKGNILERFSAQQFPDLHSELNLSSLELGDSALYFCASSDLTVYGYTFGSGTRLTVV.